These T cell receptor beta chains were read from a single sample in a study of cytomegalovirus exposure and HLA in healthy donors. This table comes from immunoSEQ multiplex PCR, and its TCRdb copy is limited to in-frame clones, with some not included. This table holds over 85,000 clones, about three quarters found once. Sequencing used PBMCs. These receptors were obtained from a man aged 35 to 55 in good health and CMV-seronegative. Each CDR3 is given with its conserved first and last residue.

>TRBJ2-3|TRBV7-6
CASSLAPGKDTQYF
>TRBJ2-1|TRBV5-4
CASSLALRVAEQFF
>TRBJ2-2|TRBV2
CASSESTSTGELFF
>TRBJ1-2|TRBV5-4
CASSLPGQGSYGYTF
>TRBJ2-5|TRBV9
CASSVGTSGGEETQYF
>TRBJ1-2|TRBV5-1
CARTGEGYGYTF
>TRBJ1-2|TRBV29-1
CSVYAPRQGVNYGYTF
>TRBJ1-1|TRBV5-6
CASSLGGDRENTEAFF
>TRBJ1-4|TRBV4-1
CASSLHGTGNEKLFF
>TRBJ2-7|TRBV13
CASSRQGPYEQYF
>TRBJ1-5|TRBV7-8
CASSLSGTYLNQPQHF
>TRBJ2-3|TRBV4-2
CASSQSLAEGTDTQYF
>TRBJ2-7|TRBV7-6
CASSLVGQGVDEQYF
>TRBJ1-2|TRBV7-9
CASSRQEAGYYGYTF
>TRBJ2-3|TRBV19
CASSMAGGHITDTQYF
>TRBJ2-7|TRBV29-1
CSVEGGQEVFWEQYF
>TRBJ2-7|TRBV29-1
CSAWTDSYEQYF
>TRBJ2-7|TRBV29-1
CSVVPGAYEQYF
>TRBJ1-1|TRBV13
CASSPRTGWGDTEAFF
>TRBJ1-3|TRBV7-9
CASRALGGSGNTIYF
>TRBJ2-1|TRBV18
CASSPDSPGEQFF
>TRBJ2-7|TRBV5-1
CASSWRTGGNEQYF
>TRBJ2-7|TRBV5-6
CASSLAYEQYF
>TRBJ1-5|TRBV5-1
CASSLAPGTGNQPQHF
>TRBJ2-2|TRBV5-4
CASRSGASGGASTGELFF
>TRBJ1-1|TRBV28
CASSLPAHRATFF
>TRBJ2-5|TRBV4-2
CASSPTGSQETQYF
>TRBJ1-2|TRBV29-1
CSVGTDFYGYTF
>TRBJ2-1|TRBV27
CASSPDWGVEQFF
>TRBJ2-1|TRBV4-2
CASSQEGVLAGVQFF
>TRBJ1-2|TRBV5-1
CASSVDSSGGGYTF
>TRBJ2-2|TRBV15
CATSGDSYTGELFF
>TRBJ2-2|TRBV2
CASGVLIAGHRNTGELFF
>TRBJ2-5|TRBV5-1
CASSGSGGVQERAQYF
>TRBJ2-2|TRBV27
CASSLRPNTGELFF
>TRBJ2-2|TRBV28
CASWGLRPNTGELFF
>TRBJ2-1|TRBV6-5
CASTDYHNEQFF
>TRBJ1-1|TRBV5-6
CASSLGGQLNTEAFF
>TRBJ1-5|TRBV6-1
CASSGQGNNQPQHF
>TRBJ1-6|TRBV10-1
CASSAKGTTEYSPLHF